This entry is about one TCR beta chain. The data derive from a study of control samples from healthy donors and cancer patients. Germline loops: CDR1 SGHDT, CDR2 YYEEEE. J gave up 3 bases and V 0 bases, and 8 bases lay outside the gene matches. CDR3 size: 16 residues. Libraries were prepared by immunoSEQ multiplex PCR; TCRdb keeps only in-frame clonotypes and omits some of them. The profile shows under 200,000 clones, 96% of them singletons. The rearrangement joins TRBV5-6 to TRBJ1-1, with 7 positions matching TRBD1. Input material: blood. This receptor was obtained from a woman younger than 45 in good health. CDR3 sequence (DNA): TGTGCCAGCAGCTTGGAGACAGGGCCCCCTGACACTGAAGCTTTCTTT. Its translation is CASSLETGPPDTEAFF.